These 21 T cell receptor beta chains came from one sample sequenced in a study of CD8+CD57+ T cells in acquired aplastic anemia. Using genomic DNA as the template, TCR beta VDJ and CDR3 profiling was carried out. TCRdb reprocessed the reads with MiXCR, giving one entry per CDR3 protein. Among 150,000 to 200,000 distinct CDR3 sequences, 50% to 75% were seen once, and the ten largest hold more than 45%. The sequencing sample was made of sorted CD4+, CD8+, or CD8+CD57+ T cells (not recorded which) from PBMCs. All receptors derive from a human donor with severe aplastic anemia or a healthy control (not recorded which).

The rearrangement joins TRBV10-3 to TRBJ2-3; 8 nucleotides match TRBD2. Losses at the gene ends were 5 bases for V and 2 bases for J; bases not matched to a gene: 6. The CDR3 loop spans 15 amino acids. Germline V CDR1 and CDR2: ENHRY, SYGVKD. The CDR3 is CAISRAGDVTDTQYF. CDR3 DNA sequence: TGTGCCATCAGTCGAGCGGGGGACGTCACAGATACGCAGTATTTT.

The chain carries TRBV11-2 and TRBJ2-7; 10 nucleotides line up with TRBD2. V trimming: 3 bases; J trimming: 4 bases; junction bases outside the gene matches: 15. Germline V gives CDR1 SGHAT, CDR2 FQNNGV. This CDR3 has 18 amino acids. The CDR3 spells CASSLIPLAGDPGYEQYF. CDR3 bases: TGTGCCAGCAGCTTGATACCTCTAGCGGGAGACCCAGGGTACGAGCAGTACTTC. Based on the CDR3 plus reference TRBV11-2 and TRBJ2-7, the full variable domain is EAGVAQSPRYKIIEKRQSVAFWCNPISGHATLYWYQQILGQGPKLLIQFQNNGVVDDSQLPKDRFSAERLKGVDSTLKIQPAKLEDSAVYLCASSLIPLAGDPGYEQYFGPGTRLTVT.

V usage is TRBV7-9 and J usage is TRBJ1-1, with a possible D match to TRBD1 (5 bases). The germline gives CDR1 SEHNR, CDR2 FQNEAQ (reference sequence). Trimming removed 2 bases at V and 4 bases at J, with 11 bases between. There are 14 residues in the CDR3. CDR3 coding DNA: TGTGCCAGCAGCTTATCGACCGGGGGCACTGAAGCTTTCTTT. Amino acid sequence: CASSLSTGGTEAFF. The variable domain in full, with the rest retrieved from reference TRBV7-9 and TRBJ1-1, is DTGVSQNPRHKITKRGQNVTFRCDPISEHNRLYWYRQTLGQGPEFLTYFQNEAQLEKSRLLSDRFSAERPKGSFSTLEIQRTEQGDSAMYLCASSLSTGGTEAFFGQGTRLTVV.

V usage is TRBV20-1 and J usage is TRBJ2-2; maybe TRBD1 (5 bases). Trimming cost V 4 bases and J 6 bases, with 9 bases left between them. Per the germline V gene, CDR1 is DFQATT and CDR2 is SNEGSKA (reference sequence). The CDR3 spans 12 residues. In DNA form, the CDR3 reads TGCAGTGCTACCAGGGCCGCCGGGGAGCTGTTTTTT. It encodes CSATRAAGELFF.

The chain is built from TRBV7-9 and TRBJ2-3; 7 bases fit TRBD2. CDR1 is SEHNR, CDR2 FQNEAQ, per germline (reference sequence). The ends lost 5 bases at V and 6 bases at J; junction bases unmatched: 8. This CDR3 has 14 residues. The CDR3 DNA follows: TGTGCCAGCAGCCCGTGGACTAGGGGCGATACGCAGTATTTT. It encodes CASSPWTRGDTQYF.

The genes are TRBV7-2 and TRBJ2-3; tentative D call: TRBD2 (6 bases). V lost 5 bases and J 0 bases, leaving 18 bases between the germline ends. Germline V gene sequence: CDR1 SGHTA, CDR2 FQGNSA. The CDR3 contains 17 residues. The CDR3 DNA is TGTGCCAGCAGCCAGAGACTAGTGCAAACTAGCACAGATACGCAGTATTTT. Translating it yields CASSQRLVQTSTDTQYF.

V gene TRBV10-1 combines with J gene TRBJ2-7; 9 bases are a match to TRBD1. This CDR3 has 14 amino acids. The germline gives CDR1 WNHNN, CDR2 SYGVQD (reference sequence). V dropped 6 bases and J dropped 4; count of bases not matched to a gene: 7. The CDR3 spells CASSQRDRAYEQYF. The CDR3, as DNA: TGCGCCAGCAGCCAACGGGACAGGGCGTACGAGCAGTACTTC.

The chain employs TRBV7-8 and TRBJ1-5; TRBD1 aligns across 7 bases. V gave up 5 bases and J gave up 7 bases; unmatched junction bases: 11. The CDR3 is 15 amino acids. Germline CDR1 is SGHVS and CDR2 is FQNEAQ. The CDR3 DNA reads as TGTGCCAGCAGCACCTTGACAGGGCCTGGCCAGCCCCAGCATTTT. The encoded protein is CASSTLTGPGQPQHF.

Note on this clonotype: The conserved closing phenylalanine or tryptophan is absent in this CDR3, likely reflecting a read error. V and J are TRBV11-3 and TRBJ2-1; 8 nucleotides line up with TRBD2. The CDR3 runs 15 residues. Germline CDR1 SGHNT, CDR2 YENEEA. Unmatched junction bases numbered 7, after V lost 2 bases and J lost 7 bases. The CDR3 DNA is TGTGCCAGCAGCTTACTCAGCGGGGGTATGAATGAGCAGTTCCTC. Its translation: CASSLLSGGMNEQFL.

The chain combines TRBV7-2 with TRBJ1-5; D might be TRBD1 (5 bases). The CDR3 has 16 residues. V was trimmed by 1 base and J by 2 bases, leaving 12 bases between them. The V gene's germline CDR1 is SGHTA and CDR2 FQGNSA. The CDR3 reads CASSLGAGSGNQPQHF. DNA of the CDR3: TGTGCCAGCAGCTTAGGGGCAGGGTCGGGCAATCAGCCCCAGCATTTT.

This chain uses TRBV19 with TRBJ1-5; tentative D call: TRBD1 (5 bases). Looked up from germline, CDR1 is LNHDA and CDR2 is SQIVND (reference sequence). The germline V and J ends were trimmed by 3 bases and 4 bases, with 13 bases remaining between them. The CDR3 is made up of 15 amino acids. CDR3 sequence reads: CASSMSDRANQPQHF. The CDR3, as DNA: TGTGCCAGTAGTATGTCTGACAGAGCGAATCAGCCCCAGCATTTT.

In its sample, this clonotype was seen once. This chain uses TRBV7-9 with TRBJ2-7, with 7 bases fitting TRBD2. There are 17 residues in the CDR3. Germline V lookup: CDR1 SEHNR, CDR2 FQNEAQ (reference sequence). The ends lost 4 bases at V and 0 bases at J; junction bases unmatched: 12. CDR3 DNA: TGTGCCAGCAGCTCATACTCGGGGGGAGGCTCCTCCTACGAGCAGTACTTC. It is translated as CASSSYSGGGSSYEQYF.

Comments on this clonotype: A junction end diverges from the germline sequence, so it may reflect a read error. The chain links TRBV7-2 to TRBJ2-7; TRBD2 agrees at 9 bases. Germline V CDR1 and CDR2: SGHTA, FQGNSA. CDR3 length: 14 amino acids. The CDR3 is CASSPSGTSYEQYF. For the CDR3, the DNA is TGTGCCAGCAGCCCTAGCGGGACCTCCTACGAGCAGTATTTC.

With respect to this clonotype: The junction departs from germline at one end; a sequencing error may be responsible. This rearrangement joins TRBV5-8 to TRBJ1-5; D is unresolved. Germline V CDR1 and CDR2: SGHTS, YDEGEE. The CDR3 sequence is 11 residues long. The CDR3 DNA reads TGTGCCAGTAAGATAAATCAGCCCCAGCGTTTT. This sequence encodes CASKINQPQRF.

Worth noting for this clonotype: Because the CDR3 is missing its conserved closing phenylalanine or tryptophan, this is likely a read error. The gene calls are TRBV7-6 and TRBJ2-7; 9 nucleotides line up with TRBD1. Germline V CDR1 and CDR2: SGHVS, FNYEAQ. With V trimmed by 0 bases and J by 3 bases, 3 bases remained unmatched. The CDR3 sequence is 15 residues long. Here the CDR3 DNA reads TGTGCCAGCAGCTTAGCCGGGACAGGGCTCTACGAGCAGTACCTC. Its translation: CASSLAGTGLYEQYL.

There are many counts of this clonotype. One end of the junction does not line up with germline, which may come from a read error. The CDR3 loop reads CASSFTGGETYNSPLHF. The CDR3 DNA is TGTGCCAGCAGCTTCACAGGGGGAGAAACCTACAATTCACCCCTCCACTTT. The chain employs TRBV5-6 and TRBJ1-6; TRBD1 agrees at 8 bases. Per the germline V gene, CDR1 is SGHDT and CDR2 is YYEEEE. The CDR3 is made up of 17 amino acids.

This clonotype was detected only a few times. V is TRBV10-3 and J is TRBJ2-2; TRBD1 aligns across 8 bases. The CDR3 extends over 14 amino acids. Losses at the gene ends were 6 bases for V and 0 bases for J; bases not matched to a gene: 0. Germline V lookup: CDR1 ENHRY, CDR2 SYGVKD. The CDR3 loop reads CAIRGQANTGELFF. The CDR3 DNA reads TGTGCCATCAGGGGACAGGCGAACACCGGGGAGCTGTTTTTT.

The chain recombines TRBV12-3 or TRBV12-4 with TRBJ1-5; a possible D gene is TRBD1 (6 bases). The CDR3 consists of 14 residues. V was clipped by 6 bases and J by 3 bases, with 12 bases between them. CDR3 amino acids: CASRATGNNQPQHF. The CDR3 nucleotides are TGTGCCAGCAGGGCCACAGGGAACAATCAGCCCCAGCATTTT.

The chain links TRBV7-2 to TRBJ2-5, with 7 bases identical to TRBD1. Trimming took 6 bases from V and 4 from J; bases not matched to a gene: 14. There are 16 residues in the CDR3. CDR1 is SGHTA and CDR2 is FQGNSA in the germline V gene. CDR3 nucleotides: TGTGCCAGCAGTCCAAAACAACAGGGGAGAGGAGAGACCCAGTACTTC. It yields the protein CASSPKQQGRGETQYF. Combining the CDR3 with reference TRBV7-2 and TRBJ2-5 gives the whole variable domain GAGVSQSPSNKVTEKGKDVELRCDPISGHTALYWYRQSLGQGLEFLIYFQGNSAPDKSGLPSDRFSAERTGGSVSTLTIQRTQQEDSAVYLCASSPKQQGRGETQYFGPGTRLLVL.

Only a few counts were recorded for this clonotype. The conserved phenylalanine or tryptophan normally closing the CDR3 is absent here, so this likely arose from a read error. It is unclear where the CDR3 begins or ends on the DNA, so no DNA is shown, and the CDR3 is as TCRdb lists it. V gene TRBV10-3 combines with J gene TRBJ1-1. Germline loops: CDR1 ENHRY, CDR2 SYGVKD. Inclusive of both ends, the CDR3 amounts to 9 amino acids. CDR3 amino acids: CAIRGTSGG.

About this clonotype: The junction differs from germline at one of its ends, possibly a read error. The V gene is TRBV10-3, the J gene TRBJ1-1; D not resolved. There are 10 residues in the CDR3. CDR1 is ENHRY, CDR2 SYGVKD, per germline. The CDR3 is CATQDTQAFF. Written as DNA, the CDR3 is TGTGCCACCCAAGACACTCAAGCTTTCTTT.